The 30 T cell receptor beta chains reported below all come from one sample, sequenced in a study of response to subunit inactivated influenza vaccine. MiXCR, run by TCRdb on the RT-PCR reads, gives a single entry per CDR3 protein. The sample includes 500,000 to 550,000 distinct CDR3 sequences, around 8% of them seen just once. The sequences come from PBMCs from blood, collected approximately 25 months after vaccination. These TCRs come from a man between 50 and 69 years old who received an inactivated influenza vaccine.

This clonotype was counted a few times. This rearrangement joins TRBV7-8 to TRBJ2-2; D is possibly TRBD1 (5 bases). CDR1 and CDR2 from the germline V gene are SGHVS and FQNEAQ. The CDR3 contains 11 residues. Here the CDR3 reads CVGANTGELFF. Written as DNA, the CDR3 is TGTGTTGGGGCAAACACCGGGGAGCTGTTTTTT.

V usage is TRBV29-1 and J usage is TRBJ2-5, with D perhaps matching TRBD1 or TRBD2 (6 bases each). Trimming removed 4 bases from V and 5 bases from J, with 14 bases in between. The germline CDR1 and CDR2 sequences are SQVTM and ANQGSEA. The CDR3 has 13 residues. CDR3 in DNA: TGCAGCGTTGGCCGGGGGCAGTGGGAGACCCAGTACTTC. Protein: CSVGRGQWETQYF. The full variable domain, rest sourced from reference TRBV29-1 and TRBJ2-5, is SAVISQKPSRDICQRGTSLTIQCQVDSQVTMMFWYRQQPGQSLTLIATANQGSEATYESGFVIDKFPISRPNLTFSTLTVSNMSPEDSSIYLCSVGRGQWETQYFGPGTRLLVL.

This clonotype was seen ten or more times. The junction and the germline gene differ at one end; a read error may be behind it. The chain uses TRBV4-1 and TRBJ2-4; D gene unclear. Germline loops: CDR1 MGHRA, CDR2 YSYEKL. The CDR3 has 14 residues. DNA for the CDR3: TGTGCCAGCAGCCAAGTGCTAGCCAAAAACATTCAGTACTTC. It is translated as CASSQVLAKNIQYF.

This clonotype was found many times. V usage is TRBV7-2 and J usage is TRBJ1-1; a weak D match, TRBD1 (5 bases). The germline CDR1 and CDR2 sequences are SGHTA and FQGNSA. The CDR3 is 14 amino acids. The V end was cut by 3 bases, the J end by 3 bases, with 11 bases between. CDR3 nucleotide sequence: TGTGCCAGCAGCTTTCTGCAGGGAGACACTGAAGCTTTCTTT. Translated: CASSFLQGDTEAFF.

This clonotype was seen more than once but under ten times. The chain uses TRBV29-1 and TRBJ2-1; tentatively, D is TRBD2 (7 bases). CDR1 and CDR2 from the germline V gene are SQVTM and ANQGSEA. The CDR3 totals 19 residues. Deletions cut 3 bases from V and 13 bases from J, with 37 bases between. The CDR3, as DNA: TGCAGCGTTGACCGCTTTACCACCTTTGGGCTAGGGGGAGGGCCTCAACAGTTCTTC. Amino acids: CSVDRFTTFGLGGGPQQFF.

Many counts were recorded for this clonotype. CDR3 sequence reads: CASSREGFNQPQHF. CDR3 DNA: TGTGCCAGCAGCCGGGAAGGTTTTAATCAGCCCCAGCATTTT. The rearrangement joins TRBV11-2 to TRBJ1-5; no clear D gene. Between the trimmed V and J ends, which lost 5 bases and 4 bases, there was a span of 12 bases. CDR1 SGHAT and CDR2 FQNNGV come from the germline V gene. The CDR3 has 14 amino acids.

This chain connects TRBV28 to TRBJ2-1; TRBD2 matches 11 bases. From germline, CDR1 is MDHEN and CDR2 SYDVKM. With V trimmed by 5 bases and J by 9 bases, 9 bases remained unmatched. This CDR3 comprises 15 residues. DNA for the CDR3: TGTGCCAGCAGTCCCCGACTAGCGGGAATTGTTGAGCAGTTCTTC. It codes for CASSPRLAGIVEQFF.

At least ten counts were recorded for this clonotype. As DNA, the CDR3 is TGTGCCAGCAGCCGGTCCCGGGGGCAGTACACCGGGGAGCTGTTTTTT. This gives the protein CASSRSRGQYTGELFF. V and J are TRBV7-2 and TRBJ2-2; D tentatively reads TRBD1 or TRBD2 (6 bases each). The CDR3 totals 16 residues. V was trimmed by 5 bases and J by 3 bases, leaving 16 bases between them. The germline V gene has CDR1 SGHTA and CDR2 FQGNSA.

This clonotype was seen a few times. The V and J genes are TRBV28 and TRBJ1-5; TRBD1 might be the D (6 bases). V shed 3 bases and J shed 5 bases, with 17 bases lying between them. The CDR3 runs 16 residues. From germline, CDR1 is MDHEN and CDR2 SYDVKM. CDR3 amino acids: CASSFPTGGVHQPQHF. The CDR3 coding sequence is TGTGCCAGCAGTTTCCCGACAGGAGGGGTTCATCAGCCCCAGCATTTT. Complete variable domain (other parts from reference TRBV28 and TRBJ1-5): DVKVTQSSRYLVKRTGEKVFLECVQDMDHENMFWYRQDPGLGLRLIYFSYDVKMKEKGDIPEGYSVSREKKERFSLILESASTNQTSMYLCASSFPTGGVHQPQHFGDGTRLSIL.

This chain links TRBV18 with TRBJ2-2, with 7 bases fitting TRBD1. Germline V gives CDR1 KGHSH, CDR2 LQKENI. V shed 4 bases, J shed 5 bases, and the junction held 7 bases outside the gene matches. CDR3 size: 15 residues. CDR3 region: CASSQGQSKTGELFF. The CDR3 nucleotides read TGTGCCAGCTCACAGGGACAGAGTAAAACCGGGGAGCTGTTTTTT.

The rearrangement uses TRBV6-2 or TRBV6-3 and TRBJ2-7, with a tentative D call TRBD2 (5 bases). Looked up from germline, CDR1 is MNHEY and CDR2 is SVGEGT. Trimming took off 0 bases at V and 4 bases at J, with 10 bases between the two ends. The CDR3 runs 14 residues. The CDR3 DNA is TGTGCCAGCAGTTACTCGGGAGCCCCTTACGAGCAGTACTTC. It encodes CASSYSGAPYEQYF.

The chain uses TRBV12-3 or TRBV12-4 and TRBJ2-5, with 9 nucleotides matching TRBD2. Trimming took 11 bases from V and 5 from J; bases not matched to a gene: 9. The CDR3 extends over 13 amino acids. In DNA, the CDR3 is TGTGCCCAACTAGGACTAGCGCTGGAGACCCAGTACTTC. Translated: CAQLGLALETQYF.

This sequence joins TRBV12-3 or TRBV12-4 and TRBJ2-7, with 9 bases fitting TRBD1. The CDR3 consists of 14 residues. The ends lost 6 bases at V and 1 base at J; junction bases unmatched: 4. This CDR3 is CASRRGQGSYEQYF. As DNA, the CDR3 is TGTGCCAGCAGAAGAGGACAGGGGTCCTACGAGCAGTACTTC.

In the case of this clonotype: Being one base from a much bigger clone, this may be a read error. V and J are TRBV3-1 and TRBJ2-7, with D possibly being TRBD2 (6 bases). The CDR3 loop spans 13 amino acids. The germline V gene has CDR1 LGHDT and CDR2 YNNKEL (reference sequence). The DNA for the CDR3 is TGTGCCAGCGGCCAATCCGGGGGCTACGAGCAGTACTTC. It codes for CASGQSGGYEQYF.

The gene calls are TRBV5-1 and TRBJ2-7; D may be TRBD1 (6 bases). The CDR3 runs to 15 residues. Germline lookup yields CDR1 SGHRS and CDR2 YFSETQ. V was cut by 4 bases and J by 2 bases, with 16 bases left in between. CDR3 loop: CASSNSPGAPYEQYF. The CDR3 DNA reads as TGCGCCAGCAGCAACTCACCAGGGGCTCCCTACGAGCAGTACTTC.

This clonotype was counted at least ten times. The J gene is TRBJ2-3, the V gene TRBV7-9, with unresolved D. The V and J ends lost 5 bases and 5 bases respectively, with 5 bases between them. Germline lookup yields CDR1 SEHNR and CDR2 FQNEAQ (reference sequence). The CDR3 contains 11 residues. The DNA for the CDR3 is TGTGCCAGCAGCCTTAGAGATACGCAGTATTTT. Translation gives CASSLRDTQYF.

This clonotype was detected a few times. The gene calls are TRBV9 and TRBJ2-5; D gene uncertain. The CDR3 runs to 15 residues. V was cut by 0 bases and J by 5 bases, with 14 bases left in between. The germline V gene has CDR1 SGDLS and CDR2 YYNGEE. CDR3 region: CASSVAPSLEETQYF. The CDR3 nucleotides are TGTGCCAGCAGCGTAGCACCATCTTTGGAGGAGACCCAGTACTTC.

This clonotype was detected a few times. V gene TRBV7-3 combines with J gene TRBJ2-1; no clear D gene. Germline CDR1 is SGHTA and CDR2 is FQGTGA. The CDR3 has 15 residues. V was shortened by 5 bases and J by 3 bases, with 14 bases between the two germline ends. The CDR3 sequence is CASSPTSTFYNEQFF. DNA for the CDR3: TGTGCCAGCAGCCCAACCAGTACATTCTACAATGAGCAGTTCTTC.

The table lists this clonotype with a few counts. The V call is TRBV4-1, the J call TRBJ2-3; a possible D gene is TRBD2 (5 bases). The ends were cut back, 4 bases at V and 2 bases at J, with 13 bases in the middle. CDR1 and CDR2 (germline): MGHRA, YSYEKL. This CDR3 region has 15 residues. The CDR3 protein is CASSLLERDTDTQYF. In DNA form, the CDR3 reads TGCGCCAGCAGCCTTCTAGAGAGGGACACAGATACGCAGTATTTT.

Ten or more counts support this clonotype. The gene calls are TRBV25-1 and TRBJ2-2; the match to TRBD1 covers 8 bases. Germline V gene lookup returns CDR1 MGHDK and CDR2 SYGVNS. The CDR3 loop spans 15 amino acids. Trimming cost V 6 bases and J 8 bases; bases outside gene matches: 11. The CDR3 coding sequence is TGTGCCAGCAGGTCCGGGACAGGTCTCTTTGGGGAGCTGTTTTTT. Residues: CASRSGTGLFGELFF.

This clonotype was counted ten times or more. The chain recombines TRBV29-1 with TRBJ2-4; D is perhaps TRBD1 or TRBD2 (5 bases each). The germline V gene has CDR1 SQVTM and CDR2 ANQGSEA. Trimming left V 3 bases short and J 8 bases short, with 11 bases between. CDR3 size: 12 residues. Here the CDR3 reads CSVEAGTDIQYF. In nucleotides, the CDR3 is TGCAGCGTTGAGGCAGGGACGGACATTCAGTACTTC.

This CDR3 is CASSLDGTGTEKLFF. CDR3 coding DNA: TGCGCCAGCAGCCTAGACGGGACAGGGACTGAAAAACTGTTTTTT. This chain links TRBV5-1 with TRBJ1-4; 9 bases are shared with TRBD1. The junction had 8 bases not matched to a gene; V was cut back by 4 bases and J by 7 bases. Per the germline V gene, CDR1 is SGHRS and CDR2 is YFSETQ. The CDR3 is 15 residues long.

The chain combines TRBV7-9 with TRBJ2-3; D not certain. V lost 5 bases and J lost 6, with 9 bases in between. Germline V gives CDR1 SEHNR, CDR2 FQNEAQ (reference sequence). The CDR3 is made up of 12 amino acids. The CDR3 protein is CASSRLSDTQYF. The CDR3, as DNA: TGTGCCAGCAGCCGACTTTCTGATACGCAGTATTTT.

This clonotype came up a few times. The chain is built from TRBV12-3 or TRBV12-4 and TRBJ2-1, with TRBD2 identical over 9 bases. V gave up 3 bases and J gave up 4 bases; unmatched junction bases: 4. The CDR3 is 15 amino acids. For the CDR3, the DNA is TGTGCCAGCAGTTTCGGGACTAGCTTTTACAATGAGCAGTTCTTC. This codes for CASSFGTSFYNEQFF.

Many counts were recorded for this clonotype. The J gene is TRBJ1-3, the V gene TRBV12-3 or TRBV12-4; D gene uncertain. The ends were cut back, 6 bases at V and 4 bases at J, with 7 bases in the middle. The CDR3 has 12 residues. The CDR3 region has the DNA TGTGCCAGCAGCCCCCAGGGAAACACCATATATTTT. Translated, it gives CASSPQGNTIYF.

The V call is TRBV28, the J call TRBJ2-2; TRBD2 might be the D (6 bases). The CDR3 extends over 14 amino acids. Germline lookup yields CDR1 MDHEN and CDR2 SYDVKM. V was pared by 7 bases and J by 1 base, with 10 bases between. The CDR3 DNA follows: TGTGCCAGCACCGCCGGGGGGAACACCGGGGAGCTGTTTTTT. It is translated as CASTAGGNTGELFF.

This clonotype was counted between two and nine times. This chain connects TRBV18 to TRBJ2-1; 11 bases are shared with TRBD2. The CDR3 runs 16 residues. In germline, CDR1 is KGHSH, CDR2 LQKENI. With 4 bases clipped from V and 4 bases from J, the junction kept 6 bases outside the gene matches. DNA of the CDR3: TGTGCCAGCTCACGAAGGACTAGCGGGTTATACAATGAGCAGTTCTTC. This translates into CASSRRTSGLYNEQFF.

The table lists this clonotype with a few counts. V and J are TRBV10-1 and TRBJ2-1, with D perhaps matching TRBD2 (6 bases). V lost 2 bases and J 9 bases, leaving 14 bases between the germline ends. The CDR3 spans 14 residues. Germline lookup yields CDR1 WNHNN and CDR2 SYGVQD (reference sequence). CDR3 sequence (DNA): TGCGCCAGCAGTGAGCGGGACTCAAGAAGTGAGCAGTTCTTC. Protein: CASSERDSRSEQFF.

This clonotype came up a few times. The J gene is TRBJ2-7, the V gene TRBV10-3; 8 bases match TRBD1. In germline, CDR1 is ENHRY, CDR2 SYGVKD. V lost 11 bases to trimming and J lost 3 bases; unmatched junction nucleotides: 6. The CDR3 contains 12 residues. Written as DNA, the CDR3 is TGTGCCGGGGGACAGGAAGACTACGAGCAGTACTTC. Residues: CAGGQEDYEQYF.

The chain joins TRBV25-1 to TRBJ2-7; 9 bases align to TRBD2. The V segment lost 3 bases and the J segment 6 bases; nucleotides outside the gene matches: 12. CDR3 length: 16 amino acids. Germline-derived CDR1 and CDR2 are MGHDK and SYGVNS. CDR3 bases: TGTGCCAGCAGTGACATGAGGGCTAGCGGGATTCGCGAGCAGTACTTC. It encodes CASSDMRASGIREQYF.